This TCR beta chain was identified during a study of blood T cells in healthy people across ages (dated by TCRdb to 2015 to 2017). Looking at the study overall: In model experiments, template switching captured about one uniquely barcoded TCR beta cDNA molecule for every two T cells. To avoid experimental bias, donors of different ages were spread randomly across the sequencing lanes. The study analyzed two additional independent replicas of 1 million unique cDNA reads from the same blood draw for two donors, one aged 18 to 30 and one aged 80 or older. The donors were split into four age groups: young (average about 16 years), middle-aged (39), aged (62) and long-lived (about 82). To track age-related changes in TCR beta repertoire diversity, the study relied on deep sequencing normalized with unique cDNA molecular identifiers.

Study-wide findings and limitations: The CMV infection status of donors was not known, potentially confounding age-related changes in expanded clonotypes. Estimates of total diversity based on one million sequenced T cells were considered lower bounds and underestimates. Compared with the aged group, more naive CD4+ T cells, fewer expanded clones and increased TCR diversity were shown by the long-lived group, suggesting age selection. As age increased, observed TCR beta diversity per million T cells dropped in a roughly linear way, and a significant reduction was already evident by age 40. Conclusive comparison of naive and antigen-experienced compartments was prevented by the profiling of bulk unsorted PBMCs. A strong correlation was found between observed TCR beta diversity and the percentage of naive T cells measured by flow cytometry.

V and J lose 0 bases and 2 bases, and a span of 6 bases separates them. For CDR1 and CDR2, the germline V gene lists SGHRS and YFSETQ. The CDR3, cysteine through phenylalanine, is 13 amino acids long. Of all the DNA, just the CDR3 is kept, 39 bases in frame from base 1. In regard to this clonotype: Its binding antigen is unknown. No much larger clone exists at a distance of one base, and base qualities are not known.

The receptor library was made with 5' RACE. The second PCR ran for roughly 7 to 12 cycles and used a J-beta primer mix along with a sample-barcoded 5' primer. Each TCR beta cDNA molecule received a unique molecular identifier from a template-switch 5' adaptor carrying 12 random nucleotides. Each sample yielded at least 3 million CDR3-containing paired-end reads. First-strand cDNA was synthesized from all RNA with the Mint cDNA synthesis kit, primed by a TRBC-specific oligonucleotide. Following uracil-DNA glycosylase treatment, all cDNA underwent a first 18-cycle PCR with the universal primers M1SS and BC2_uni_R. On the authors' methods: For normalization, 1 million high-quality reads, each with a distinct molecular identifier, were randomly selected from each sample. Instead of being binned into consensus sequences, reads that shared molecular identifiers were thrown out. CDR3 identification, clonotype clustering and error correction used MiTCR with a Q25 quality threshold and the strictest error-elimination algorithm. Lower-bound total TCR beta diversity was estimated with a nonparametric unseen species model using Euler transformation. The public reads were reanalyzed by TCRdb: fastp trimming at Q25, MiXCR alignment, in-frame beta chains only. Each CDR3 protein gets just one entry, which takes the most common genes and DNA from the rows behind it. The V and J calls here are based on TCRdb, not the publication. This sample holds some 1.8 million distinct CDR3 sequences; roughly 43% were observed only once. The top ten clones comprise 23% of the sample.

The donors were roughly 39 Caucasian individuals from Russia, aged about 6 to 95 years, who were systemically healthy. Around 10 milliliters of peripheral blood were drawn from each donor into EDTA-treated Vacutainer tubes. PBMCs were isolated by Ficoll-Paque density-gradient centrifugation, with at least 6 million obtained per sample. Trizol reagent was used to extract total RNA from the PBMCs, yielding at least 6 micrograms per sample. For every donor, flow cytometry on a PBMC aliquot measured the percentage of naive CD45RAhigh/CD27high T cells. This receptor chain uses TRBV5-1 and TRBJ2-7, with the D gene uncertain. The TCR was taken from a human donor in good health. What was sequenced was blood. The CDR3 region: CASSLAVAYEQYF. At the DNA level, the sequence is TGCGCCAGCAGCTTGGCCGTAGCCTACGAGCAGTACTTC.